The clone carrying this T cell receptor (beta chain) has just a few counts. Antigen specificity is unknown. This sample's TCRbeta library carried unique molecular identifier barcodes. TCRdb re-called the PCR reads through MiXCR, storing one row per CDR3 protein. The sample has about 460,000 distinct CDR3 sequences; over 9.5% are singletons. V gave up 0 bases and J gave up 6 bases, with 15 bases separating them. This CDR3 contains 16 residues. Per the germline V gene, CDR1 is MGHRA and CDR2 is YSYEKL. This record belongs to a study of T-cell reconstitution after alpha-beta-depleted transplantation in children. Regarding the study as a whole: When one year had passed after transplant, most T-cell counts and diversity came from newly produced T cells. Expanded clones from the graft, numbering several hundred, reportedly supplied alpha-beta T cells about two months after transplant.

This chain joins TRBV4-1 and TRBJ1-5, with D uncertain. The clonotype originates from a female patient aged 2 to 10 who had a stem cell transplant for aplastic anemia, so the T cells may come from the graft donor. Sequencing was performed on PBMCs, mostly from graft donor cells, taken 180 days after TCRalphabeta/CD19-depleted stem cell transplant. The CDR3 is CASSQDAAGGGQPQHF. CDR3 bases: TGCGCCAGCAGCCAAGATGCGGCGGGCGGAGGTCAGCCCCAGCATTTT.